A single sample is the source of the 7 T cell receptor beta chains below, sequenced in a study of shared clonotypes between healthy human individuals (dated by TCRdb to the early 2020s). Library generation was performed with the immunoSEQ multiplex PCR assay. This is the immuneACCESS table as TCRdb keeps it, with only in-frame sequences that have V and J called. A part of the clones is gone; compared with another copy, unresolved V genes explain less than half, and the rest is unexplained. The sample includes 400,000 to 600,000 clones, with roughly 79% observed a single time. The top ten clonotypes cover approximately 13% of the sample. Sequencing input: PBMCs. These TCRs come from a woman in her thirties or forties in good health. Some clones in this sample may be carry-over from other donors' samples.

Here the CDR3 reads CASSFAAGWNSPLHF. Here the CDR3 DNA reads TGTGCCAGCAGTTTTGCTGCGGGTTGGAATTCACCCCTCCACTTT. This chain links TRBV28 with TRBJ1-6; no clear D. The germline V and J ends were trimmed by 3 bases and 7 bases, with 13 bases remaining between them. This CDR3 is built from 15 residues. Looked up from germline, CDR1 is MDHEN and CDR2 is SYDVKM.

The rearrangement joins TRBV11-2 to TRBJ2-3, with D unclear. The germline V gene encodes CDR1 SGHAT and CDR2 FQNNGV. Trimming shortened V by 5 bases and J by 3 bases, and 3 bases separated the two germline ends. There are 11 residues in the CDR3. CDR3 residues: CASSRTDTQYF. DNA for the CDR3: TGTGCCAGCAGCAGGACAGATACGCAGTATTTT.

This clone was detected ten times or more. The chain carries TRBV6-4 and TRBJ2-1; maybe TRBD2 (5 bases). This CDR3 has 13 amino acids. Deletions cut 3 bases from V and 2 bases from J, with 5 bases between. CDR1 and CDR2 (germline): MRHNA, SNTAGT. CDR3 amino acids: CASSEAAYNEQFF. The DNA for the CDR3 is TGTGCCAGCAGTGAAGCGGCCTACAATGAGCAGTTCTTC.

This chain links TRBV5-4 with TRBJ2-2; 11 bases are a match to TRBD1. The CDR3 spans 15 residues. Germline trimming cut 4 bases from V and 5 bases from J; bases unmatched to any gene: 4. The germline V gene has CDR1 SGHNT and CDR2 YYREEE (reference sequence). DNA of the CDR3: TGTGCCAGCAGCCCGGGGACAGGGGGTACCGGGGAGCTGTTTTTT. Its translation is CASSPGTGGTGELFF.

This clone was detected only once. The chain is built from TRBV5-1 and TRBJ1-5; 7 bases fit TRBD1. V dropped 0 bases and J dropped 1; count of bases not matched to a gene: 4. Germline V gene lookup returns CDR1 SGHRS and CDR2 YFSETQ. The CDR3 contains 16 residues. The CDR3 sequence is CASSLEGTDSNQPQHF. CDR3 in DNA: TGCGCCAGCAGCTTGGAGGGGACAGACAGCAATCAGCCCCAGCATTTT.

The rearrangement uses TRBV28 and TRBJ2-7; tentatively, D is TRBD2 (6 bases). The germline V gene encodes CDR1 MDHEN and CDR2 SYDVKM. This CDR3 has 13 residues. V was cut by 10 bases and J by 6 bases, with 19 bases left in between. The CDR3 protein is CATRDSAPSEQYF. The CDR3 DNA reads TGTGCCACCCGGGACTCAGCACCTTCCGAGCAGTACTTC.

The rearrangement uses TRBV28 and TRBJ1-5; D is ambiguous. Trimming removed 4 bases from V and 0 bases from J, with 16 bases in between. Looked up from germline, CDR1 is MDHEN and CDR2 is SYDVKM. The CDR3 is 17 amino acids. The CDR3 region is CASSSPFSFISNQPQHF. DNA for the CDR3: TGTGCCAGCAGTTCCCCCTTTTCATTTATTAGCAATCAGCCCCAGCATTTT.